Sequencing of this TCR beta chain was carried out in a study of cytotoxic CD8 clonotypes in ibrutinib-treated CLL (dated by TCRdb to the early 2020s). General notes on the study: The cohort included roughly 15 treatment-naive and about a dozen relapsed/refractory patients; about 17 were IGHV unmutated. Partial responses were observed in some 24 patients and complete responses in 2; after a median follow-up of around 68 months, remission was maintained in 15 or so patients and progression was observed in roughly 12. Samples at response were collected after a median of 12 months of treatment, with a range of roughly 6 to 40 months. An average of about 250,000 productive templates and about 100,000 productive rearrangements was obtained per sample. Longitudinal samples were available for about 30% of the roughly 86 trial participants. Cryopreserved peripheral blood mononuclear cells were collected at three points: before therapy, at response, and at either sustained remission or disease progression. Patients were still on ibrutinib when every remission and progressive disease sample was collected. Points the paper makes about the study in general: Public clonotypes were found to be uncommon and were observed to contract or remain stable during treatment; the increase in clonality was shown to reflect expansion of private clonotypes at ibrutinib response. Sampling times were not matched between sustained-remission and progressing patients, and lymph node repertoires were not studied. At baseline, clonality was higher than in age-matched healthy donors and showed a strong correlation with circulating CD8+ T-cell counts. Clonality increased at ibrutinib response, stayed stable in sustained remission, and fell back toward baseline at progression.

The time point label corresponds to: progressive disease on ibrutinib. For TCR beta library preparation, 2 to 2.5 micrograms of genomic DNA were isolated from cryopreserved PBMCs. Longitudinal blood samples from CLL patients on ibrutinib monotherapy were analyzed using high-throughput TCR beta sequencing. The patients took part in an open-label, single-center phase 2 trial of ibrutinib monotherapy. A MiSeq instrument was used for deep resolution sequencing, which targeted depths ranging from 1 in 1 million up to 1 in 200,000 T cells, with coverage averaging 10x for each clonotype. The immunoSEQ hsTCRB Kit was used to generate TCR beta libraries. In the authors' own workflow: Data were analyzed with ImmunoSEQ Data Assistant and ImmunoSEQ Analyzer, with V, D and J genes assigned per IMGT definitions. Clonality, with values ranging from 0 to 1, was calculated as one minus the normalized Shannon entropy of productive rearrangement frequencies. Only overrepresented clonotypes making up at least 0.05% of the repertoire of each patient were included in the public clonotype analysis. Roughly 13 age-matched healthy donor repertoires from immuneACCESS were used as controls for clonality. Imported from immuneACCESS, the table was reduced by TCRdb to in-frame sequences with V and J called. These copies leave out some clones; in studies compared against another copy, an unresolved V gene accounts for under half, and the cause of the remainder is not known. Clone size and V and J calls were adopted from that table, with D and trimming inferred from the DNA. The sample records 20,000 to 30,000 clones, roughly two thirds of which are singletons. Roughly half of the sample lies in the top ten.

With regard to this clone: The clone's antigen remains unknown. The input lacks base qualities; no much larger clone sits a single base away.

The sample in question was PBMCs, obtained at disease progression, from a patient treated with ibrutinib. The clonotype comes from a human donor with chronic lymphocytic leukemia.

The CDR3 has the sequence CASSLRDKNTEAFF. The DNA sequence reads TGTGCCAGCAGCTTACGAGACAAGAACACTGAAGCTTTCTTT. Recombination linked TRBV21-1 to TRBJ1-1; TRBD1, the D gene given by the table, was not confirmed from the DNA. TRBV21-1 is termed a pseudogene. From the cysteine through the phenylalanine, the CDR3 covers 14 amino acids. Only the CDR3 region is kept as DNA, spanning 42 bases read in frame from base 1.